This T cell receptor beta chain was documented in a study of blood T cells in healthy people across ages (dated by TCRdb to between 2014 and 2017). With respect to the entire study: Template switching captured roughly one uniquely barcoded TCR beta cDNA molecule per two T cells in model experiments. To track age-related changes in TCR beta repertoire diversity, the study relied on deep sequencing normalized with unique cDNA molecular identifiers. Donors were grouped into four age groups: young (average roughly 15 years), middle-aged (approximately 41), aged (roughly 67) and long-lived (82). Donors of different ages were randomly distributed across sequencing lanes to avoid experimental bias. Using the same blood draw, the study looked at two additional independent replicas of 1 million unique cDNA reads for two donors, one aged 18 to 30 and the other aged 80 or older.

The research as a whole found: Donor CMV infection status was unknown, potentially confounding age-related changes in expanded clonotypes. Total diversity estimates from one million sequenced T cells were considered lower bounds and underestimates. The long-lived group showed more naive CD4+ T cells, fewer expanded clones and increased TCR diversity than the aged group, suggesting age selection. Bulk unsorted PBMC profiling prevented conclusive comparison of naive and antigen-experienced compartments. Observed TCR beta diversity per million T cells fell roughly linearly with age, and a significant reduction was already apparent by age around 39. There was a strong correlation between observed TCR beta diversity and the percentage of naive T cells measured by flow cytometry.

Systemically healthy Caucasian individuals from Russia, 39 in total and aged roughly 6 to 100 years, were included as donors. Approximately 10 milliliters of peripheral blood were collected from each donor into EDTA-treated Vacutainer tubes. PBMCs were isolated by Ficoll-Paque density-gradient centrifugation, with at least 7 million obtained per sample. Trizol reagent was used to extract total RNA from the PBMCs, yielding at least 6 micrograms per sample. For every donor, an aliquot of PBMCs went through flow cytometry to measure the percentages of naive CD45RAhigh/CD27high T cells. The CDR3 covers 11 residues, taking in both the cysteine and the phenylalanine. The entry retains the CDR3 DNA only, 33 bases that are in frame from base 1. According to the germline V gene, CDR1 reads SQVTM and CDR2 reads ANQGSEA. For this clonotype: It lacks a known antigen. One end of the junction is discordant with germline, which a read error may explain.

Receptor libraries were prepared by 5' RACE. TCRdb lists the instrument as Illumina HiSeq 2500. The second PCR ran for about 6 to 12 cycles and used a J-beta primer mix along with a sample-barcoded 5' primer. A template-switch 5' adaptor carrying 12 random nucleotides introduced a unique molecular identifier onto each TCR beta cDNA molecule. At least 3 million CDR3-containing paired-end reads were obtained from each sample. First-strand cDNA synthesis was performed from all RNA using the Mint cDNA synthesis kit, with priming by a TRBC-specific oligonucleotide. After uracil-DNA glycosylase treatment, a first 18-cycle PCR used universal primers M1SS and BC2_uni_R on all cDNA. In the authors' own workflow: For normalization, 1 million high-quality reads, each with a distinct molecular identifier, were randomly selected from each sample. Instead of being binned into consensus sequences, reads that shared molecular identifiers were thrown out. CDR3 identification, clonotype clustering and error correction used MiTCR with a Q25 quality threshold and the strictest error-elimination algorithm. A nonparametric unseen species model with Euler transformation was used to estimate a lower bound on total TCR beta diversity. TCRdb itself trimmed the public reads at Q25 with fastp, ran MiXCR and retained productive beta chains. Here each entry gathers all rows of one CDR3 protein and keeps the most common genes and DNA. TCRdb assigned the V and J calls; the authors' analysis was not used. The sample table contains about 1.6 million distinct CDR3 sequences; only one count was recorded for about 35% of them. The top ten constitute approximately 11% of the sample.

This clonotype originated in a woman between 25 and 40 years old in good health. The rearranged chain carries TRBV29-1 and TRBJ2-7; the D gene is not confidently resolved. Sequencing was done on a sample of blood. The CDR3 loop reads CSVAVSYGQYF. The DNA sequence is given as TGCAGCGTTGCCGTCTCATACGGGCAGTACTTC.